The 28 T cell receptor beta chains below all came from one sample that was sequenced in a study of a mutant IDH1 vaccine in newly diagnosed glioma. Specified time point: week 5, during vaccination. Doses of 300 ug of mutant IDH1 20-mer peptide were given with topical imiquimod. The method was immunoSEQ multiplex PCR; TCRdb's version includes in-frame clones alone and lacks a portion of them. The sample gives approximately 32,000 clones, roughly 54% of which show up once; about 10% is in the top ten. No antigen has been identified for these receptors. Material: PBMCs, obtained from a glioma patient whose treatment included an IDH1 peptide vaccine. The receptors here all came from a young woman with glioma.

This clone appeared a few times. J is TRBJ2-2 and V is TRBV7-9; no firm D call. This CDR3 has 12 amino acids. The germline gives CDR1 SEHNR, CDR2 FQNEAQ (reference sequence). Trimming pared 4 bases from V and 4 bases from J, leaving 4 bases between. The chain's CDR3 is CASSSITGELFF. Here the CDR3 DNA reads TGTGCCAGCAGCTCCATCACCGGGGAGCTGTTTTTT.

The chain employs TRBV7-9 and TRBJ2-7; no clear D. The CDR3 runs 14 residues. Trimming left V 1 base short and J 5 bases short, with 12 bases between. Germline V gene sequence: CDR1 SEHNR, CDR2 FQNEAQ (reference sequence). The CDR3: CASSLGFGRDEQYF. The CDR3 coding sequence is TGTGCCAGCAGCTTAGGGTTCGGAAGGGACGAGCAGTACTTC.

This clone has only a few counts. V is TRBV19 and J is TRBJ2-7; D is uncertain. The CDR3 sequence is 13 residues long. The V and J ends lost 6 bases and 3 bases respectively, with 12 bases between them. Looked up from germline, CDR1 is LNHDA and CDR2 is SQIVND (reference sequence). The CDR3 loop reads CASSPTDLYEQYF. For the CDR3, the DNA is TGTGCCAGTAGCCCAACGGACCTCTACGAGCAGTACTTC.

The J gene is TRBJ2-1, the V gene TRBV7-2; TRBD1 is a possible D gene (6 bases). CDR3 length: 13 amino acids. The germline V gene encodes CDR1 SGHTA and CDR2 FQGNSA. The V end was cut by 1 base, the J end by 12 bases, with 13 bases between. CDR3 residues: CASSLGGHPGQFF. The CDR3 DNA follows: TGTGCCAGCAGCTTAGGGGGACATCCCGGGCAGTTCTTC.

This clone was observed a handful of times. The J gene is TRBJ1-5, the V gene TRBV7-2, with D uncertain. Germline assignment: CDR1 SGHTA and CDR2 FQGNSA. V was trimmed by 5 bases and J by 2 bases, leaving 10 bases between them. The CDR3 extends over 14 amino acids. Here the CDR3 DNA reads TGTGCCAGCAGCCCCCACATAGGCAATCAGCCCCAGCATTTT. Translated: CASSPHIGNQPQHF. Complete variable domain (other parts from reference TRBV7-2 and TRBJ1-5): GAGVSQSPSNKVTEKGKDVELRCDPISGHTALYWYRQSLGQGLEFLIYFQGNSAPDKSGLPSDRFSAERTGGSVSTLTIQRTQQEDSAVYLCASSPHIGNQPQHFGDGTRLSIL.

This clone was seen a handful of times. J is TRBJ2-2 and V is TRBV11-2, with D perhaps TRBD2 (7 bases). Germline V CDR1 and CDR2: SGHAT, FQNNGV. Trimming shortened V by 7 bases and J by 3 bases, and 18 bases separated the two germline ends. The CDR3 spans 16 residues. The CDR3 DNA reads as TGTGCCAGCAACAGGATGGGGGGGCTATACACCGGGGAGCTGTTTTTT. Translating it yields CASNRMGGLYTGELFF.

V usage is TRBV7-2 and J usage is TRBJ2-1; D call uncertain. This CDR3 is 14 amino acids long. V dropped 3 bases and J dropped 10 bases, with 16 bases sitting between them. Germline CDR1 is SGHTA and CDR2 is FQGNSA. CDR3 bases: TGTGCCAGCAGCTTTGACGGGCCTTTGGACGAGCAGTTCTTC. Protein product: CASSFDGPLDEQFF.

The V and J genes are TRBV7-9 and TRBJ1-4; the D is unclear. The length of the CDR3 is 16 residues. CDR1 is SEHNR and CDR2 is FQNEAQ in the germline V gene (reference sequence). The germline V and J ends were trimmed by 1 base and 0 bases, with 9 bases remaining between them. The CDR3 protein is CASSLGGSATNEKLFF. CDR3 nucleotides: TGTGCCAGCAGCTTAGGTGGCAGTGCAACTAATGAAAAACTGTTTTTT.

The CDR3 region is CASSFYDYGYTF. CDR3 in DNA: TGTGCCAGCAGCTTTTACGACTATGGCTACACCTTC. The chain joins TRBV5-6 to TRBJ1-2; no clear D. The CDR3 length is 12 residues. Trimming left V 2 bases short and J 3 bases short, with 5 bases between. Germline V gives CDR1 SGHDT, CDR2 YYEEEE.

This clone occurred a few times. This chain uses TRBV5-6 with TRBJ2-7; D uncertain. V was trimmed by 7 bases and J by 0 bases, leaving 8 bases between them. Germline-derived CDR1 and CDR2 are SGHDT and YYEEEE. CDR3 length: 12 residues. CDR3 nucleotides: TGTGCCAGCCGCGGAACCTCCTACGAGCAGTACTTC. Translating it yields CASRGTSYEQYF.

V gene TRBV28 combines with J gene TRBJ2-7; D is possibly TRBD1 or TRBD2 (6 bases each). V lost 1 base and J lost 5, with 21 bases in between. CDR1 MDHEN and CDR2 SYDVKM come from the germline V gene. The CDR3 sequence is 17 residues long. CDR3 protein: CASSLSPGTQGWDEQYF. The CDR3 DNA reads TGTGCCAGCAGTTTATCGCCCGGGACTCAGGGGTGGGACGAGCAGTACTTC.

The gene calls are TRBV7-9 and TRBJ1-1; TRBD1 aligns across 8 bases. The CDR3 has 14 amino acids. V was pared by 5 bases and J by 7 bases, with 9 bases of the junction left unmatched. The germline gives CDR1 SEHNR, CDR2 FQNEAQ (reference sequence). CDR3 nucleotides: TGTGCCAGCAGCCCAGTCCAGGGGGCCGGTGAAGCTTTCTTT. This encodes CASSPVQGAGEAFF.

This sequence joins TRBV5-5 and TRBJ1-1; TRBD1 matches at 11 bases. Germline assignment: CDR1 SGHKS and CDR2 YYEKEE (reference sequence). The J segment lost 0 bases and the V segment lost 2 bases, leaving 9 bases of the junction unmatched. This CDR3 is 18 amino acids long. The CDR3 loop is CASSFTGTGGAMNTEAFF. In DNA, the CDR3 is TGTGCCAGCAGCTTTACCGGGACAGGGGGGGCCATGAACACTGAAGCTTTCTTT.

The CDR3 loop reads CASSLATGVANTIYF. The CDR3 DNA is TGTGCCAGCAGTTTGGCCACAGGGGTGGCGAACACCATATATTTT. The chain has TRBV27 and TRBJ1-3, with 7 nucleotides matching TRBD1. Trimming at V came to 3 bases and at J to 7 bases, leaving 9 bases not matched to a gene. The CDR3 is 15 residues long. Germline assignment: CDR1 MNHEY and CDR2 SMNVEV (reference sequence).

This clone occurred a few times. The chain couples TRBV19 to TRBJ1-1, with unresolved D. This CDR3 spans 13 amino acids. V lost 3 bases, J lost 1 base, and 6 bases lay in between. Germline values: CDR1 LNHDA, CDR2 SQIVND (reference sequence). The CDR3 bases are TGTGCCAGTAGTATGTCAGAGAACACTGAAGCTTTCTTT. Its protein is CASSMSENTEAFF.

The gene calls are TRBV6-1 and TRBJ1-5; unclear D gene. Germline CDR1 is MNHNS and CDR2 is SASEGT. The CDR3 consists of 15 residues. V was clipped by 3 bases and J by 1 base, with 10 bases between them. In nucleotides, the CDR3 is TGTGCCAGCAGTGATCTCGGTGGGAGCAATCAGCCCCAGCATTTT. Translated: CASSDLGGSNQPQHF.

The rearrangement links TRBV7-9 to TRBJ2-7, with 9 bases lining up with TRBD1. The CDR3 has 15 amino acids. V shed 4 bases, J shed 7 bases, and the junction held 11 bases outside the gene matches. In germline, CDR1 is SEHNR, CDR2 FQNEAQ (reference sequence). The CDR3 loop is CASSSSTGGNGEQYF. CDR3 bases: TGTGCCAGCAGCTCTTCGACAGGGGGAAATGGGGAGCAGTACTTC. Supplemented by reference TRBV7-9 and TRBJ2-7, the full variable domain reads DTGVSQNPRHKITKRGQNVTFRCDPISEHNRLYWYRQTLGQGPEFLTYFQNEAQLEKSRLLSDRFSAERPKGSFSTLEIQRTEQGDSAMYLCASSSSTGGNGEQYFGPGTRLTVT.

This clone was detected a few times. The chain links TRBV6-1 to TRBJ1-5; D uncertain. Germline V CDR1 and CDR2: MNHNS, SASEGT. V lost 8 bases and J lost 0, with 11 bases in between. The CDR3 totals 14 residues. This CDR3 reads CASWEIYSNQPQHF. DNA for the CDR3: TGTGCCAGCTGGGAAATCTATAGCAATCAGCCCCAGCATTTT.

The J gene is TRBJ2-7, the V gene TRBV6-5, with a tentative D call TRBD2 (5 bases). Trimming took 9 bases from V and 7 from J, leaving 13 bases between them. CDR1 and CDR2 from the germline V gene are MNHEY and SVGAGI. This CDR3 is built from 11 residues. CDR3 nucleotide sequence: TGTGCCAGTTTCTCCACGGGGGAGCAGTACTTC. Its translation is CASFSTGEQYF.

V and J are TRBV4-2 and TRBJ1-2, with a weak D call TRBD1 (6 bases). The CDR3 sequence is 15 residues long. Trimming removed 1 base from V and 6 bases from J, with 15 bases in between. Germline assignment: CDR1 LGHNA and CDR2 YNFKEQ. CDR3 region: CASSQGLTGYNGYTF. In DNA, the CDR3 is TGTGCCAGCAGCCAAGGTCTTACAGGGTATAATGGCTACACCTTC.

The genes are TRBV6-4 and TRBJ1-1; D is perhaps TRBD1 (6 bases). V was clipped by 4 bases and J by 4 bases, with 13 bases between them. The CDR3 consists of 14 residues. CDR1 is MRHNA and CDR2 is SNTAGT in the germline V gene. The CDR3 DNA is TGTGCCAGCAGTGGAACAGGGAGGGGCACTGAAGCTTTCTTT. This sequence encodes CASSGTGRGTEAFF.

The chain carries TRBV7-9 and TRBJ2-1, with D possibly being TRBD1 or TRBD2 (5 bases each). The CDR3 is 15 amino acids. Germline V lookup: CDR1 SEHNR, CDR2 FQNEAQ (reference sequence). V lost 1 base, J lost 6 bases, and 13 bases lay in between. CDR3 sequence reads: CASSLGSGRRNEQFF. The CDR3 DNA follows: TGTGCCAGCAGCTTAGGATCGGGACGCCGCAATGAGCAGTTCTTC.

The sample holds a few counts of this clone. The chain uses TRBV28 and TRBJ2-1, with 9 bases identical to TRBD1. CDR3 length: 12 amino acids. V shed 8 bases and J 6 bases; nucleotides not matched to a gene: 2. The V gene's germline CDR1 is MDHEN and CDR2 SYDVKM. The CDR3 is CASRDRANEQFF. CDR3 bases: TGTGCCAGCCGGGACAGGGCCAATGAGCAGTTCTTC. Based on the CDR3 plus reference TRBV28 and TRBJ2-1, the full variable domain is DVKVTQSSRYLVKRTGEKVFLECVQDMDHENMFWYRQDPGLGLRLIYFSYDVKMKEKGDIPEGYSVSREKKERFSLILESASTNQTSMYLCASRDRANEQFFGPGTRLTVL.

The V and J genes are TRBV2 and TRBJ2-7; 7 bases match TRBD1. CDR1 is SNHLY, CDR2 FYNNEI, per germline. The CDR3 has 13 residues. The V gene end was trimmed by 8 bases and the J gene end by 7 bases; junction bases not matched to a gene: 11. CDR3 DNA sequence: TGTGCCAGCTTACCGGGACAGCGACGGGAGCAGTACTTC. As protein: CASLPGQRREQYF.

CDR3 protein: CASSYSIHNEQFF. CDR3 sequence (DNA): TGTGCCAGCAGTTACTCGATACACAATGAGCAGTTCTTC. The chain links TRBV6-5 to TRBJ2-1; D ambiguous. Trimming pared 0 bases from V and 5 bases from J, leaving 5 bases between. This CDR3 has 13 amino acids. Per germline, CDR1 MNHEY and CDR2 SVGAGI.

V usage is TRBV4-3 and J usage is TRBJ2-2; TRBD1 agrees at 7 bases. Germline values: CDR1 LGHNA, CDR2 YSLEER. The trim removed 1 base at V and 5 bases at J, leaving 4 bases unmatched. This CDR3 is built from 15 residues. CDR3 sequence reads: CASSQGGGRTGELFF. The CDR3 DNA is TGCGCCAGCAGCCAAGGAGGGGGCAGGACCGGGGAGCTGTTTTTT.

The DNA of the CDR3 is TGTGCCAGCAGCCCCCCGGGGACGGACCAAGACAATGAGCAGTTCTTC. It translates to CASSPPGTDQDNEQFF. The rearrangement links TRBV7-9 to TRBJ2-1; either TRBD1 or TRBD2 may supply D (5 bases each). With 5 bases removed from V and 5 bases from J, the gap between germline ends came to 19 bases. CDR1 is SEHNR and CDR2 is FQNEAQ in the germline V gene (reference sequence). The CDR3 runs to 16 residues. The variable domain in full, completed from reference TRBV7-9 and TRBJ2-1, reads DTGVSQNPRHKITKRGQNVTFRCDPISEHNRLYWYRQTLGQGPEFLTYFQNEAQLEKSRLLSDRFSAERPKGSFSTLEIQRTEQGDSAMYLCASSPPGTDQDNEQFFGPGTRLTVL.

The genes are TRBV5-1 and TRBJ1-2, with a weak D call TRBD1 (6 bases). Deletions cut 4 bases from V and 3 bases from J, with 22 bases between. This CDR3 is built from 17 residues. Germline CDR1 is SGHRS and CDR2 is YFSETQ. The CDR3 spells CASSPNPTGRVDYGYTF. In DNA form, the CDR3 reads TGCGCCAGCAGCCCAAACCCTACAGGGCGGGTCGACTATGGCTACACCTTC.